The clone carrying this TCR beta chain was picked up a small number of times. Its antigen is not identified. Barcoded TCR alpha and TCR beta cDNA libraries with UMIs came from 5'RACE using constant-segment primers. TCRdb itself ran the 5' RACE reads through MiXCR, one entry per CDR3 protein. The sample contains a few hundred thousand distinct CDR3 sequences, 15% to 20% of which appear only once. This record comes from a study of T-cell memory formation after mild COVID-19. Study results and caveats: The study detected some responding clones in pre-infection memory, suggesting cross-reactive memory joined. From day 15 to 85, contracting clones were balanced between CD4 and CD8, whereas later expanders leaned toward CD4+.

The CDR3 sequence is 15 residues long. V was pared by 3 bases and J by 4 bases, with 16 bases between. Germline assignment: CDR1 SQVTM and CDR2 ANQGSEA. J is TRBJ2-1 and V is TRBV29-1; D is ambiguous. This TCR was sampled from a man between 18 and 35 years old who had mild COVID-19 (a few samples of this study predate the infection). Cell type and time point are not known. Sequencing input: PBMCs or a T cell subset sorted from them (not recorded which). CDR3 nucleotides: TGCAGCGTTGAGGGTGGGGTCTGGGGATACAATGAGCAGTTCTTC. Amino acid sequence: CSVEGGVWGYNEQFF.